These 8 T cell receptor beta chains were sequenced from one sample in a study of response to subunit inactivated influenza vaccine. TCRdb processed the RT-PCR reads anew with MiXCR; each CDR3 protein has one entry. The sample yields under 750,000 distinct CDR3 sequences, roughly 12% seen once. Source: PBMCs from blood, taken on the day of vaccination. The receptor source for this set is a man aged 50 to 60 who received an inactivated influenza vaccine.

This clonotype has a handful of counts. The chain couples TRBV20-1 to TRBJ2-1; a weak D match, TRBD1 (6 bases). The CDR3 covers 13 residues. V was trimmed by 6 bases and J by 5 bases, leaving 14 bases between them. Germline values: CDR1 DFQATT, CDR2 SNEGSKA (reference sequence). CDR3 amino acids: CSAHRDIDNEQFF. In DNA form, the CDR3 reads TGCAGTGCGCACCGGGACATAGACAATGAGCAGTTCTTC.

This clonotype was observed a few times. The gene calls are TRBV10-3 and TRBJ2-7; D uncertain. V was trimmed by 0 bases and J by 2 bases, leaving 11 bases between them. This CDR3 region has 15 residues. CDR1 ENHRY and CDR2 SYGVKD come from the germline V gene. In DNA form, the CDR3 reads TGTGCCATCAGTGAGTCGATCGGGTACGCCTACGAGCAGTACTTC. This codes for CAISESIGYAYEQYF.

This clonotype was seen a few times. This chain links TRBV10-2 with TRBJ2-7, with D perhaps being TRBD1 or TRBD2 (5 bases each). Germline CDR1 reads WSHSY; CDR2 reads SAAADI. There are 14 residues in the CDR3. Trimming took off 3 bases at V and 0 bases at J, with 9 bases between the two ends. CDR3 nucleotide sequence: TGCGCCAGCAGTGACTGGGACGGCTCCTACGAGCAGTACTTC. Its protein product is CASSDWDGSYEQYF.

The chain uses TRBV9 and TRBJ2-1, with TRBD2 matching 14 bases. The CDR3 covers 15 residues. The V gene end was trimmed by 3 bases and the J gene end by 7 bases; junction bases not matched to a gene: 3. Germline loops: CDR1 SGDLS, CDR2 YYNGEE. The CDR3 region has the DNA TGTGCCAGCAGCGAGGGGACTAGCGGGAGTAATGAGCAGTTCTTC. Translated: CASSEGTSGSNEQFF.

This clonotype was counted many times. The DNA of the CDR3 is TGTGCCAGCAGCTTCCTAGCGGGAGGAAGCACAGATACGCAGTATTTT. It yields the protein CASSFLAGGSTDTQYF. The chain carries TRBV7-8 and TRBJ2-3; TRBD2 aligns across 11 bases. V lost 3 bases to trimming and J lost 0 bases; unmatched junction nucleotides: 2. Looked up from germline, CDR1 is SGHVS and CDR2 is FQNEAQ. The CDR3 is made up of 16 amino acids.

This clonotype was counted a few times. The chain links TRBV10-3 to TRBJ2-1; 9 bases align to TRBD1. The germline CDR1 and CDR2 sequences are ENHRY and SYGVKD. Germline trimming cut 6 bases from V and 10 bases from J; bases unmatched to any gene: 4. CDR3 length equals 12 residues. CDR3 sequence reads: CAIRTGGGEQFF. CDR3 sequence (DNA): TGTGCCATCAGAACAGGGGGCGGAGAGCAGTTCTTC.

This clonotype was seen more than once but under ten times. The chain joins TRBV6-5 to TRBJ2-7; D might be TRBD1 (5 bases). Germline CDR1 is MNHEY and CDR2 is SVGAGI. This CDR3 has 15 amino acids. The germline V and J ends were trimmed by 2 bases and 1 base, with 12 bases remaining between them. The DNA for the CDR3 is TGTGCCAGCAGTTACAGGCAGGGCTTATCCTACGAGCAGTACTTC. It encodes CASSYRQGLSYEQYF.

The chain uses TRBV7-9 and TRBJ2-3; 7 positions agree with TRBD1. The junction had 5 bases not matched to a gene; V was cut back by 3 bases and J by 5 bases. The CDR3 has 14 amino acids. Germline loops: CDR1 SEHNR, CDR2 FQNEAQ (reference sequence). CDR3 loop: CASSLTGRVDTQYF. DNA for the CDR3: TGTGCCAGCAGCTTGACAGGGCGAGTAGATACGCAGTATTTT.